These 28 T cell receptor beta chains were all obtained from the same sample, sequenced in a study of immune evolution from preneoplasia to lung adenocarcinoma. Method: immunoSEQ multiplex PCR; TCRdb's copy keeps in-frame clones and lacks some. Of around 39,000 clones in the sample, under 85% were seen once. The sequencing input was FFPE invasive lung adenocarcinoma tissue. Receptor source: a person in their 60s with lung adenocarcinoma.

The chain recombines TRBV11-3 with TRBJ2-7, with unresolved D. This CDR3 region has 13 residues. Germline CDR1 SGHNT, CDR2 YENEEA. The V end lost 3 bases, the J end lost 2 bases, and 8 bases lay between the germline ends. The DNA for the CDR3 is TGTGCCAGCAGCTTTGGAGCTACCTACGAGCAGTACTTC. This encodes CASSFGATYEQYF.

DNA of the CDR3: TGTGCCAGCAGTCTGGGAGGGGCGGGGAACACTGAAGCTTTCTTT. As protein: CASSLGGAGNTEAFF. The rearrangement joins TRBV28 to TRBJ1-1, with D possibly being TRBD1 (5 bases). Trimming pared 5 bases from V and 1 base from J, leaving 14 bases between. CDR1 is MDHEN and CDR2 is SYDVKM in the germline V gene. The CDR3 totals 15 residues.

This clone counts as medium-sized (0.01 to 0.1%). The chain employs TRBV7-2 and TRBJ1-1; tentatively, D is TRBD1 (6 bases). Germline V gene lookup returns CDR1 SGHTA and CDR2 FQGNSA. V lost 5 bases, J lost 7 bases, and 17 bases lay in between. The CDR3 spans 14 residues. CDR3 coding DNA: TGTGCCAGCAGCCCGGGGGCCGGGGGGGGTGAAGCTTTCTTT. As protein: CASSPGAGGGEAFF.

The J gene is TRBJ2-1, the V gene TRBV9; TRBD2 matches 9 bases. The germline gives CDR1 SGDLS, CDR2 YYNGEE. V shed 4 bases, J shed 6 bases, and the junction held 8 bases outside the gene matches. The CDR3 is made up of 15 amino acids. CDR3 protein: CASSPRTSVGNEQFF. Written as DNA, the CDR3 is TGTGCCAGCAGCCCCCGGACTAGCGTGGGCAATGAGCAGTTCTTC. The full variable domain, its missing parts supplied by reference TRBV9 and TRBJ2-1, is DSGVTQTPKHLITATGQRVTLRCSPRSGDLSVYWYQQSLDQGLQFLIQYYNGEERAKGNILERFSAQQFPDLHSELNLSSLELGDSALYFCASSPRTSVGNEQFFGPGTRLTVL.

This clone was counted a single time. The V call is TRBV11-2, the J call TRBJ2-2; D unresolved. CDR3 length: 14 amino acids. Per germline, CDR1 SGHAT and CDR2 FQNNGV. The V end lost 4 bases, the J end lost 6 bases, and 12 bases lay between the germline ends. The CDR3 DNA is TGTGCCAGCAGCTCCAGGATCCAAGCCGGGGAGCTGTTTTTT. The encoded protein is CASSSRIQAGELFF.

The J gene is TRBJ1-5, the V gene TRBV30, with D possibly matching TRBD1 (5 bases). The CDR3 length is 16 residues. Germline V gene lookup returns CDR1 GTSNPN and CDR2 SVGIG (reference sequence). Trimming left V 5 bases short and J 0 bases short, with 17 bases between. This CDR3 is CAWDPGAHYSNQPQHF. The CDR3 region has the DNA TGTGCCTGGGACCCCGGGGCACACTATAGCAATCAGCCCCAGCATTTT. The whole variable domain, filled in from reference TRBV30 and TRBJ1-5, reads SQTIHQWPATLVQPVGSPLSLECTVEGTSNPNLYWYRQAAGRGLQLLFYSVGIGQISSEVPQNLSASRPQDRQFILSSKKLLLSDSGFYLCAWDPGAHYSNQPQHFGDGTRLSIL.

V is TRBV28 and J is TRBJ1-1; no definite D call. CDR3 length equals 16 residues. Germline CDR1 and CDR2: MDHEN and SYDVKM. Trimming removed 6 bases from V and 3 bases from J, with 20 bases in between. CDR3 amino acids: CASSPFRADGHTEAFF. CDR3 DNA: TGTGCCAGCAGCCCTTTTCGGGCGGACGGACACACTGAAGCTTTCTTT.

The chain uses TRBV27 and TRBJ2-2, with 9 positions matching TRBD1. The CDR3 sequence is 16 residues long. Germline V CDR1 and CDR2: MNHEY, SMNVEV (reference sequence). Losses at the gene ends were 3 bases for V and 4 bases for J; bases not matched to a gene: 6. In DNA, the CDR3 is TGTGCCAGCAGTTTTTGGGGACAGGGACCCACCGGGGAGCTGTTTTTT. Translated, it gives CASSFWGQGPTGELFF.

The chain is built from TRBV13 and TRBJ1-2, with 10 bases aligning to TRBD1. The germline V gene has CDR1 PRHDT and CDR2 FYEKMQ (reference sequence). V shed 5 bases, J shed 8 bases, and the junction held 5 bases outside the gene matches. This CDR3 is 13 amino acids long. The CDR3 spells CASSRRDRGGYTF. The CDR3, as DNA: TGTGCCAGCAGCCGACGGGACAGGGGAGGCTACACCTTC.

The gene calls are TRBV5-1 and TRBJ1-1; no definite D call. Germline V CDR1 and CDR2: SGHRS, YFSETQ. Trimming took 0 bases from V and 1 from J, leaving 10 bases between them. The CDR3 sequence is 15 residues long. The CDR3 bases are TGCGCCAGCAGCTTGGTCGCGAACTCGAACACTGAAGCTTTCTTT. It is translated as CASSLVANSNTEAFF.

In regard to this clone: At one boundary the junction diverges from the germline segment, which might be a read error. The rearrangement joins TRBV11-2 to TRBJ1-2, with D perhaps TRBD1 (6 bases). The V gene's germline CDR1 is SGHAT and CDR2 FQNNGV. This CDR3 contains 15 residues. The DNA for the CDR3 is TGTGCCAGCAGCTTGAGGGGGGCCCCAAACTATGGTTACACCTTC. This translates into CASSLRGAPNYGYTF.

This chain connects TRBV7-3 to TRBJ2-6, with D unresolved. CDR1 is SGHTA, CDR2 FQGTGA, per germline. V dropped 5 bases and J dropped 0 bases, with 8 bases sitting between them. This CDR3 region has 15 residues. DNA of the CDR3: TGTGCCAGCAGCCCACAGTACTCTGGGGCCAACGTCCTGACTTTC. Translation: CASSPQYSGANVLTF.

The CDR3 loop reads CASSYDRAYEQYF. CDR3 bases: TGTGCCAGCAGCTACGACAGGGCCTACGAGCAGTACTTC. The rearrangement joins TRBV7-9 to TRBJ2-7, with 7 nucleotides matching TRBD1. The V gene end was trimmed by 4 bases and the J gene end by 2 bases; junction bases not matched to a gene: 2. Per germline, CDR1 SEHNR and CDR2 FQNEAQ (reference sequence). The CDR3 has 13 amino acids.

The rearrangement uses TRBV5-1 and TRBJ2-7; D remains ambiguous. The ends were cut back, 0 bases at V and 4 bases at J, with 11 bases in the middle. CDR1 is SGHRS, CDR2 YFSETQ, per germline. The length of the CDR3 is 14 residues. DNA of the CDR3: TGCGCCAGCAGCTTGGAGGTTAGCATGTACGAGCAGTACTTC. Its protein product is CASSLEVSMYEQYF. Filled out from reference TRBV5-1 and TRBJ2-7, the complete variable domain reads KAGVTQTPRYLIKTRGQQVTLSCSPISGHRSVSWYQQTPGQGLQFLFEYFSETQRNKGNFPGRFSGRQFSNSRSEMNVSTLELGDSALYLCASSLEVSMYEQYFGPGTRLTVT.

The chain has TRBV11-2 and TRBJ2-6; possibly TRBD1 for D (6 bases). The CDR3 covers 15 residues. From germline, CDR1 is SGHAT and CDR2 FQNNGV. V was cut by 5 bases and J by 0 bases, with 8 bases left in between. CDR3 loop: CASSLGGSGANVLTF. CDR3 in DNA: TGTGCCAGCAGCCTAGGGGGCTCTGGGGCCAACGTCCTGACTTTC.

This chain joins TRBV6-6 and TRBJ2-3; no definite D call. Germline lookup yields CDR1 MNHNY and CDR2 SVGAGI (reference sequence). V shed 0 bases and J shed 2 bases, with 6 bases lying between them. There are 14 residues in the CDR3. CDR3 sequence (DNA): TGTGCCAGCAGTTACTCCCCCCTCACAGATACGCAGTATTTT. Translated: CASSYSPLTDTQYF.

V and J are TRBV7-2 and TRBJ2-7; maybe TRBD1 (5 bases). Trimming removed 3 bases at V and 6 bases at J, with 15 bases between. The germline V gene has CDR1 SGHTA and CDR2 FQGNSA. CDR3 size: 14 residues. The CDR3 protein is CASSFRLTVGEQYF. CDR3 DNA: TGTGCCAGCAGCTTCCGGCTGACAGTGGGCGAGCAGTACTTC.

This chain uses TRBV9 with TRBJ1-1, with D maybe TRBD1 (5 bases). V was trimmed by 0 bases and J by 0 bases, leaving 12 bases between them. Germline CDR1 SGDLS, CDR2 YYNGEE. The CDR3 sequence is 16 residues long. CDR3 bases: TGTGCCAGCAGCGTAGTTGTTGGGACGGTGAACACTGAAGCTTTCTTT. Translation gives CASSVVVGTVNTEAFF. Full variable domain (remainder filled in from reference TRBV9 and TRBJ1-1): DSGVTQTPKHLITATGQRVTLRCSPRSGDLSVYWYQQSLDQGLQFLIQYYNGEERAKGNILERFSAQQFPDLHSELNLSSLELGDSALYFCASSVVVGTVNTEAFFGQGTRLTVV.

The chain is built from TRBV7-2 and TRBJ2-3; TRBD2 matches 12 bases. CDR1 SGHTA and CDR2 FQGNSA come from the germline V gene. With 3 bases clipped from V and 5 bases from J, the junction kept 9 bases outside the gene matches. The CDR3 runs 17 residues. The chain's CDR3 is CASSFQLAGGIRDTQYF. The CDR3, as DNA: TGTGCCAGCAGCTTCCAACTAGCGGGAGGTATCAGAGATACGCAGTATTTT.

The CDR3 nucleotides read TGTGCCATCAGAATAGGGGAGTCCTACGAGCAGTACTTC. The encoded protein is CAIRIGESYEQYF. The chain carries TRBV10-3 and TRBJ2-7; D may be TRBD1 or TRBD2 (5 bases each). The germline V gene has CDR1 ENHRY and CDR2 SYGVKD. The CDR3 runs 13 residues. Trimming pared 6 bases from V and 1 base from J, leaving 10 bases between.

The chain links TRBV11-2 to TRBJ2-7, with D tentatively TRBD1 (6 bases). The V and J ends lost 5 bases and 4 bases respectively, with 24 bases between them. Germline values: CDR1 SGHAT, CDR2 FQNNGV. The CDR3 is 17 residues long. For the CDR3, the DNA is TGTGCCAGCAGCCCCATAGGGCGACTCATAGGGGGATACGAGCAGTACTTC. Translated: CASSPIGRLIGGYEQYF.

V usage is TRBV7-9 and J usage is TRBJ2-2; 7 nucleotides match TRBD1. The V segment lost 6 bases and the J segment 5 bases; nucleotides outside the gene matches: 6. The CDR3 length is 14 residues. Germline V gene lookup returns CDR1 SEHNR and CDR2 FQNEAQ (reference sequence). The CDR3 sequence is CASRTGLTTGELFF. Here the CDR3 DNA reads TGTGCCAGCAGGACAGGGTTGACGACCGGGGAGCTGTTTTTT.

The chain links TRBV5-1 to TRBJ1-2; D possibly corresponds to TRBD1 (5 bases). The germline V and J ends were trimmed by 5 bases and 4 bases, with 12 bases remaining between them. Germline CDR1 SGHRS, CDR2 YFSETQ. CDR3 size: 13 residues. CDR3 nucleotide sequence: TGCGCCAGCAGGCCCGAGGGGATCTATGGCTACACCTTC. Protein: CASRPEGIYGYTF.

In DNA, the CDR3 is TGTGCCAGCAGCCGACGGGTGACGGGAGGTTCCAAAAACATTCAGTACTTC. Amino acid sequence: CASSRRVTGGSKNIQYF. The V gene is TRBV27, the J gene TRBJ2-4; 7 nucleotides align to TRBD2. V trimming: 6 bases; J trimming: 2 bases; junction bases outside the gene matches: 13. In germline, CDR1 is MNHEY, CDR2 SMNVEV (reference sequence). The CDR3 runs to 17 residues.

The chain is built from TRBV5-1 and TRBJ1-2, with D possibly matching TRBD1 (5 bases). The CDR3 runs to 14 residues. Germline V gives CDR1 SGHRS, CDR2 YFSETQ. V was clipped by 4 bases and J by 8 bases, with 18 bases between them. Here the CDR3 reads CASSTLSAGTGYTF. CDR3 in DNA: TGCGCCAGCAGCACACTGAGCGCAGGGACCGGCTACACCTTC.

The chain combines TRBV19 with TRBJ2-7, with D possibly being TRBD2 (7 bases). Germline values: CDR1 LNHDA, CDR2 SQIVND (reference sequence). V was trimmed by 4 bases and J by 5 bases, leaving 15 bases between them. The CDR3 is 14 amino acids. CDR3 DNA sequence: TGTGCCAGTAGTAGGGGAGGGACACCGGACGAGCAGTACTTC. It is translated as CASSRGGTPDEQYF.

This clone was picked up a small number of times. J is TRBJ1-2 and V is TRBV20-1; no definite D call. Germline-derived CDR1 and CDR2 are DFQATT and SNEGSKA (reference sequence). This CDR3 is 11 amino acids long. Trimming shortened V by 7 bases and J by 4 bases, and 10 bases separated the two germline ends. CDR3 loop: CSGVLPYGYTF. In DNA form, the CDR3 reads TGCAGTGGAGTTCTCCCCTATGGCTACACCTTC.

The rearrangement joins TRBV5-5 to TRBJ2-1; 7 bases fit TRBD1. This CDR3 is 12 amino acids long. Germline V gene lookup returns CDR1 SGHKS and CDR2 YYEKEE (reference sequence). The V and J ends lost 4 bases and 15 bases, in that order; junction bases with no gene match: 10. Written as DNA, the CDR3 is TGTGCCAGCAGCCCCGAACAGGGGCTCGGGTTCTTC. Protein: CASSPEQGLGFF.